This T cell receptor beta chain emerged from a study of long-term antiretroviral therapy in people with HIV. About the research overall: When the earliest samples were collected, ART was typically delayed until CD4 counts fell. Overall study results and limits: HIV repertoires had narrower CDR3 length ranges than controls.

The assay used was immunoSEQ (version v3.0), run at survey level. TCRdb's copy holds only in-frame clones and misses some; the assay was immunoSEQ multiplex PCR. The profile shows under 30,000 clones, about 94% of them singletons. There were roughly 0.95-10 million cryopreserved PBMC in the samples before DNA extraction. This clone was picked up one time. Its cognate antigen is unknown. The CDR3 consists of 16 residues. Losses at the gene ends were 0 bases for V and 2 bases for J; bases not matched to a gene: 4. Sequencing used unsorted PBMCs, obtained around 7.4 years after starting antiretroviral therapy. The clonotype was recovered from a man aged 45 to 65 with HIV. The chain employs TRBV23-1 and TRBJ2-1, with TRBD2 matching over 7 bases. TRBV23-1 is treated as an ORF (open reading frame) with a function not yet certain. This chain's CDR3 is CASSQSGDYPYNEQFF. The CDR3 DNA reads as TGCGCCAGCAGTCAATCGGGGGACTATCCCTACAATGAGCAGTTCTTC.